These 23 T cell receptor beta chains originate from one sample sequenced in a study of blood T cell repertoires in COVID-19. This table comes from immunoSEQ multiplex PCR, and its TCRdb copy is limited to in-frame clones, with some not included. The sample records 59,000 or so clones, about 73% being singletons. Sequencing was done on a sample of peripheral blood. Every receptor here comes from a woman between 50 and 59 years old with active or convalescent COVID-19.

The chain's CDR3 is CASSVETGENEQYF. CDR3 DNA: TGTGCCAGCAGCGTAGAGACAGGGGAAAACGAGCAGTACTTC. The J gene is TRBJ2-7, the V gene TRBV9; 8 bases match TRBD1. Germline V gene data show CDR1 as SGDLS and CDR2 as YYNGEE. The junction had 4 bases not matched to a gene; V was cut back by 0 bases and J by 5 bases. The CDR3 runs to 14 residues.

V and J are TRBV9 and TRBJ2-1, with D possibly being TRBD2 (6 bases). Germline CDR1 SGDLS, CDR2 YYNGEE. This CDR3 has 15 residues. V dropped 3 bases and J dropped 5 bases, with 15 bases sitting between them. For the CDR3, the DNA is TGTGCCAGCAGCGAATTAGGACTACCCAACAATGAGCAGTTCTTC. This codes for CASSELGLPNNEQFF.

The chain has TRBV10-1 and TRBJ2-1; TRBD1 aligns across 10 bases. The CDR3 contains 15 residues. Germline assignment: CDR1 WNHNN and CDR2 SYGVQD (reference sequence). The V gene end was trimmed by 0 bases and the J gene end by 8 bases; junction bases not matched to a gene: 4. In DNA form, the CDR3 reads TGCGCCAGCAGTGAGTCGCCGACAGGGGGCGATGAGCAGTTCTTC. It codes for CASSESPTGGDEQFF.

This chain connects TRBV7-2 to TRBJ2-7, with 11 bases aligning to TRBD1. Trimming at V came to 4 bases and at J to 7 bases, leaving 15 bases not matched to a gene. There are 17 residues in the CDR3. CDR1 is SGHTA and CDR2 is FQGNSA in the germline V gene. The CDR3 coding sequence is TGTGCCAGCAGCTCGTATTCAACCGGGACAGGGGGGGTTGAGCAGTACTTC. Translating it yields CASSSYSTGTGGVEQYF.

CDR3 protein: CASSLVSPDNEQFF. DNA for the CDR3: TGCGCCAGCAGCTTGGTGAGTCCCGACAATGAGCAGTTCTTC. The chain has TRBV5-1 and TRBJ2-1, with D uncertain. The CDR3 is made up of 14 amino acids. Germline CDR1 is SGHRS and CDR2 is YFSETQ. With 0 bases removed from V and 5 bases from J, the gap between germline ends came to 9 bases.

The chain recombines TRBV27 with TRBJ1-2, with TRBD1 as a possible D gene (5 bases). There are 13 residues in the CDR3. CDR1 and CDR2 (germline): MNHEY, SMNVEV (reference sequence). V lost 4 bases to trimming and J lost 4 bases, with 10 bases between them. The CDR3 loop reads CASSSTALYGYTF. The CDR3 DNA sequence: TGTGCCAGCAGTTCGACAGCCCTCTATGGCTACACCTTC.

Ten or more counts support this clone. The chain links TRBV10-1 to TRBJ2-3; a weak D match, TRBD1 (5 bases). The CDR3 length is 14 residues. From germline, CDR1 is WNHNN and CDR2 SYGVQD (reference sequence). The V and J ends lost 5 bases and 3 bases respectively, with 12 bases between them. CDR3 nucleotide sequence: TGCGCCAGCAGTACCAGGGATATGACAGATACGCAGTATTTT. This gives the protein CASSTRDMTDTQYF.

As DNA, the CDR3 is TGTGCCAGGACTAGCGGGAGGGCCGGGTCCTACAATGAGCAGTTCTTC. Encoded protein: CARTSGRAGSYNEQFF. The V and J genes are TRBV2 and TRBJ2-1; 14 nucleotides align to TRBD2. Germline V gene data show CDR1 as SNHLY and CDR2 as FYNNEI. After removal of 9 bases from V and 1 base from J, the junction contained 5 bases not matched to a gene. The CDR3 has 16 amino acids.

The chain employs TRBV5-4 and TRBJ2-5; 7 nucleotides line up with TRBD2. CDR1 SGHNT and CDR2 YYREEE come from the germline V gene (reference sequence). This CDR3 is 15 amino acids long. V lost 4 bases to trimming and J lost 5 bases; unmatched junction nucleotides: 11. The CDR3 protein is CASSLQEGGPETQYF. In DNA, the CDR3 is TGTGCCAGCAGCCTCCAGGAGGGAGGGCCGGAGACCCAGTACTTC.

The rearrangement joins TRBV2 to TRBJ1-4; 7 bases line up with TRBD1. The V segment lost 6 bases and the J segment 3 bases; nucleotides outside the gene matches: 7. CDR3 length: 15 amino acids. Germline V lookup: CDR1 SNHLY, CDR2 FYNNEI. This chain's CDR3 is CASRIRDRPNEKLFF. The CDR3 DNA sequence: TGTGCCAGCAGAATAAGGGACAGACCTAATGAAAAACTGTTTTTT.

The V and J genes are TRBV2 and TRBJ2-3, with 7 bases aligning to TRBD2. Germline V lookup: CDR1 SNHLY, CDR2 FYNNEI. The CDR3 totals 15 residues. The V and J ends lost 6 bases and 4 bases, in that order; junction bases with no gene match: 10. CDR3 amino acids: CASSLISGGADTQYF. CDR3 DNA sequence: TGTGCCAGCAGCCTGATCTCGGGGGGAGCAGATACGCAGTATTTT.

The chain combines TRBV7-8 with TRBJ2-1; no clear D. The CDR3 has 13 residues. Trimming removed 7 bases from V and 10 bases from J, with 17 bases in between. Germline V gives CDR1 SGHVS, CDR2 FQNEAQ. The DNA of the CDR3 is TGTGCCAGCACCACTCGAAGCCCAGCGGAGCAGTTCTTC. Protein product: CASTTRSPAEQFF.

This clone has just one count. This chain links TRBV7-8 with TRBJ2-1; 12 nucleotides align to TRBD2. V lost 5 bases and J lost 2; bases outside the gene matches: 10. CDR1 and CDR2 from the germline V gene are SGHVS and FQNEAQ. The CDR3 sequence is 18 residues long. In DNA form, the CDR3 reads TGTGCCAGCAGCCTTCTTTACCGGACTAGCGGGACCTACAATGAGCAGTTCTTC. This codes for CASSLLYRTSGTYNEQFF.

This chain links TRBV5-1 with TRBJ1-2; 9 bases align to TRBD1. V shed 4 bases, J shed 5 bases, and the junction held 3 bases outside the gene matches. Per germline, CDR1 SGHRS and CDR2 YFSETQ. This CDR3 contains 13 residues. The CDR3 region has the DNA TGCGCCAGCAGCAGGGACAGGGAATATGGCTACACCTTC. Its translation: CASSRDREYGYTF. The variable domain in full, with the rest retrieved from reference TRBV5-1 and TRBJ1-2, is KAGVTQTPRYLIKTRGQQVTLSCSPISGHRSVSWYQQTPGQGLQFLFEYFSETQRNKGNFPGRFSGRQFSNSRSEMNVSTLELGDSALYLCASSRDREYGYTFGSGTRLTVV.

This clone was counted only a few times. The chain employs TRBV7-9 and TRBJ1-1, with D unclear. CDR1 and CDR2 (germline): SEHNR, FQNEAQ (reference sequence). The V end lost 5 bases, the J end lost 1 base, and 11 bases lay between the germline ends. This CDR3 spans 14 amino acids. The CDR3 reads CASSPTPGNTEAFF. The CDR3 coding sequence is TGTGCCAGCAGCCCTACCCCGGGGAACACTGAAGCTTTCTTT.

This clone was seen a single time. V gene TRBV27 combines with J gene TRBJ2-2; perhaps TRBD1 as D (6 bases). The CDR3 is made up of 16 amino acids. Trimming removed 6 bases at V and 0 bases at J, with 14 bases between. Looked up from germline, CDR1 is MNHEY and CDR2 is SMNVEV (reference sequence). CDR3: CASSNGQRSNTGELFF. The CDR3 DNA is TGTGCCAGCAGCAATGGACAGCGATCGAACACCGGGGAGCTGTTTTTT.

The chain is built from TRBV15 and TRBJ2-1, with D perhaps TRBD1 (6 bases). Germline V gene sequence: CDR1 LNHNV, CDR2 YYDKDF (reference sequence). Trimming removed 5 bases from V and 6 bases from J, with 14 bases in between. The CDR3 length is 14 residues. CDR3 nucleotide sequence: TGTGCCACCAGCGTCAGGGGAGTGAGCAATGAGCAGTTCTTC. As protein: CATSVRGVSNEQFF. Using reference TRBV15 and TRBJ2-1 for the parts outside the CDR3, the full variable domain is DAMVIQNPRYQVTQFGKPVTLSCSQTLNHNVMYWYQQKSSQAPKLLFHYYDKDFNNEADTPDNFQSRRPNTSFCFLDIRSPGLGDTAMYLCATSVRGVSNEQFFGPGTRLTVL.

This clone was observed a handful of times. This chain joins TRBV7-9 and TRBJ1-6; 7 nucleotides match TRBD1. This CDR3 is 15 amino acids long. J gave up 9 bases and V 4 bases, and 9 bases lay outside the gene matches. Germline CDR1 is SEHNR and CDR2 is FQNEAQ (reference sequence). CDR3 sequence reads: CASSSGHRGGSPLHF. CDR3 sequence (DNA): TGTGCCAGCAGCTCCGGCCACAGGGGTGGTTCACCCCTCCACTTT.

This clone has just one count. The chain uses TRBV24-1 and TRBJ2-1, with 7 bases lining up with TRBD1. The CDR3 consists of 16 residues. V gave up 3 bases and J gave up 7 bases; unmatched junction bases: 11. Looked up from germline, CDR1 is KGHDR and CDR2 is SFDVKD. The CDR3 loop reads CATSDPTGLGINEQFF. DNA of the CDR3: TGTGCCACCAGTGATCCGACAGGGCTCGGGATTAATGAGCAGTTCTTC.

Turning to this clone: Distinct nucleotide sequences in the sample also encode this CDR3. This chain links TRBV7-9 with TRBJ2-2; TRBD2 might be the D (5 bases). Trimming cost V 1 base and J 0 bases, with 9 bases left between them. This CDR3 has 16 residues. CDR1 SEHNR and CDR2 FQNEAQ come from the germline V gene (reference sequence). CDR3 region: CASSLGGLSNTGELFF. The CDR3 coding sequence is TGTGCCAGCAGCTTAGGCGGACTTTCGAACACCGGGGAGCTGTTTTTT. Using reference TRBV7-9 and TRBJ2-2 for the parts outside the CDR3, the full variable domain is DTGVSQNPRHKITKRGQNVTFRCDPISEHNRLYWYRQTLGQGPEFLTYFQNEAQLEKSRLLSDRFSAERPKGSFSTLEIQRTEQGDSAMYLCASSLGGLSNTGELFFGEGSRLTVL.

This rearrangement joins TRBV18 to TRBJ2-3, with 8 nucleotides matching TRBD1. CDR1 is KGHSH and CDR2 is LQKENI in the germline V gene. The J segment lost 8 bases and the V segment lost 3 bases, leaving 10 bases of the junction unmatched. The CDR3 has 15 amino acids. The CDR3 here is CASSPGTGAVLTQYF. The CDR3 nucleotides read TGTGCCAGCTCACCCGGGACAGGAGCTGTTCTTACGCAGTATTTT. Drawing the rest from reference TRBV18 and TRBJ2-3, the complete variable domain is NAGVMQNPRHLVRRRGQEARLRCSPMKGHSHVYWYRQLPEEGLKFMVYLQKENIIDESGMPKERFSAEFPKEGPSILRIQQVVRGDSAAYFCASSPGTGAVLTQYFGPGTRLTVL.

The genes are TRBV7-9 and TRBJ1-3; 9 nucleotides agree with TRBD1. The germline V gene has CDR1 SEHNR and CDR2 FQNEAQ (reference sequence). J gave up 2 bases and V 5 bases, and 4 bases lay outside the gene matches. This CDR3 is 15 amino acids long. This CDR3 reads CASSMTGGTGNTIYF. CDR3 DNA sequence: TGTGCCAGCAGCATGACAGGGGGGACTGGAAACACCATATATTTT.

This sequence joins TRBV14 and TRBJ2-5; TRBD1 might be the D (6 bases). V was clipped by 1 base and J by 1 base, with 13 bases between them. The germline V gene has CDR1 SGHDN and CDR2 FVKESK. The CDR3 has 16 residues. CDR3 amino acids: CASSQVGLGAQETQYF. CDR3 nucleotides: TGTGCCAGCAGCCAAGTTGGATTGGGGGCCCAAGAGACCCAGTACTTC.